This TCR beta chain was recorded in a study of OX40 agonist ivuxolimab in advanced cancers. About the full investigation: Ivuxolimab, which targeted the costimulatory receptor OX40 (CD134), was an agonistic, fully human IgG2 monoclonal antibody. Intravenous ivuxolimab was administered to patients every 2 weeks at six dose levels: 0.01, 0.1, 0.3, 1.5, 3 and 10 mg/kg. Among the approximately 54 dose-escalation patients, approximately 20 had hepatocellular carcinoma, roughly 15 melanoma, 9 renal cell carcinoma and 9 head and neck cancer. In the dose-escalation cohort, roughly 82% of patients were male, and the mean age was around 65 years with a range of roughly 23 to 90. Prior anti-PD-1, anti-PD-L1 or anti-CTLA-4 therapy was permitted, and checkpoint inhibitors had been received by 30% to 40% of dose-escalation patients. Partial responses occurred in three dose-escalation patients, of whom one had hepatocellular carcinoma and two had cutaneous melanoma. The point of sequencing TCRbeta in the periphery was to test whether ivuxolimab changed TCR sequence diversity and drove clonal T-cell expansion. The paper describes the monotherapy dose-escalation part (N of about 47 patients) of the phase I trial of ivuxolimab.

The investigation overall reported the following: At doses of 0.1 to 3.0 mg/kg, clonal expansion of both CD4+ and CD8+ blood T cells was observed from baseline to week 6. After ivuxolimab, CD8+ T cells had more expanded clones than CD4+ T cells on average. Low levels of normalized T-cell clonal expansion were also seen in some nonresponding patients. Antigen specificity was not determined for the clonally expanded peripheral T cells. In the 0.1-3.0 mg/kg groups, partial responders were among the patients with the lowest normalized peripheral clonal expansion, particularly in CD8+ T cells.

The trim is 6 bases for V and 0 bases for J, with a gap of 13 bases between the germline ends. The germline V gene supplies CDR1 SQVTM and CDR2 ANQGSEA. From the cysteine through the phenylalanine, the CDR3 covers 14 amino acids. The sequence is cut down to CDR3 DNA, 42 bases in frame from base 1. To sequence the TCRbeta CDR3 region, genomic DNA was isolated from the sorted cells. TCRbeta CDR3 regions were sequenced using the immunoSEQ Assay. Drawn from immuneACCESS, this table holds only the in-frame rearrangements with V and J called that TCRdb kept. Clones are partly lost; checked studies trace under half to an unresolved V gene and leave the rest unexplained. Across this sample there are 72,000 or so clones, with around nine tenths seen only once. The leading ten clones occupy 0.86% of the sample. As concerns this clone: Its binding antigen is unknown. There are no base qualities to consult, and no much larger clone falls within one base.

The trial excluded patients who had a history of autoimmune disease or who were on systemic immunosuppression. Peripheral blood for TCR sequencing was collected from all dose cohorts at baseline, on cycle 4 day 1, and on cycle 7 day 1. Samples were obtained from an open-label, multicenter, first-in-human phase I dose-escalation trial of ivuxolimab. Adults with locally advanced or metastatic melanoma, renal cell carcinoma, hepatocellular carcinoma or head and neck squamous cell carcinoma were enrolled in the trial. Before TCR sequencing, CD4+ T cells and CD8+ T cells were sorted from peripheral blood as separate populations.

This chain is built from TRBV29-1 and TRBJ2-3; the D gene identity is not certain. The starting material was CD4+ or CD8+ T cells sorted from blood, obtained in a trial of the OX40 agonist ivuxolimab. The TCR comes from an adult with an advanced solid tumor such as melanoma, head and neck, liver or kidney cancer. The sequenced DNA is TGCAGCGTGGGTAGATTTGGGAGCACAGATACGCAGTATTTT. Protein translation: CSVGRFGSTDTQYF.